This section outlines one T cell receptor (beta chain) sequence together with its context. The clone's antigen remains unknown. No base quality values were provided; no much bigger clone lies one nucleotide off. In the ophthalmopathy patients, disease was moderately to severely active, with a Clinical Activity Score of 3 or more, a NOSPECS grade of 4 or more, and a duration of less than 3 months. The study excluded patients with uncontrolled infections, other autoimmune diseases, pregnancy or lactation. Diagnoses relied on clinical symptoms, serum thyroxine and TRAb, thyroid ultrasound and orbital computed tomography. Ficoll-Paque density gradient centrifugation was used to isolate PBMCs from around 9.1 ml of fresh peripheral blood. Trizol reagent was used to extract total RNA, and RNA quality was then checked on an Agilent 2100 Bioanalyzer. The TCR beta CDR3 regions were amplified from the RNA transcripts. A first-round RT-PCR of the TCR CDR3 used the HTBI primer set with the Qiagen OneStep RT-PCR kit. A second multiplex PCR round built the libraries, followed by size selection and purification. The libraries were sequenced on an Illumina HiSeq2000 using paired-end 100 bp reads. As for the authors' bioinformatics: SOAPnuke was used to process the raw data, with reads discarded if the reads contained adapters or uncalled bases, had a mean Phred below 15, or lacked an exact constant-primer or identifier match. COPE v1.2.5 was used to merge high-quality paired reads, and clonotypes were defined as unique nucleotide sequences. Clonotypes were aligned to IMGT TRBV, TRBD and TRBJ reference segments using MiTCR v1.1. The analysis was restricted to V-J combinations with a frequency above 0.0001, which together covered 99% to 99.2% of the repertoires. The TCS score was defined as F50 (clonal expansion) divided by E x V (chaos), with BLOSUM62-based TCRdist calculated between CDR3 peptides within each V-J. Welch's t-statistics and random forest reduced 500 to 550 V-J features to 13, which were used in a naive Bayes classifier (R e1071). In-frame beta chains were kept once TCRdb had trimmed the public reads at Q25 with fastp and called clones with MiXCR. Each entry is one CDR3 protein sequence, shown with its most common DNA and genes. Here the V and J calls rest on TCRdb's processing, not on the authors' analysis. The table for this sample lists under 550,000 distinct CDR3 sequences; about 20% of them were counted only once. Roughly 44% of the sample comes from the top ten.

At the junction V is shortened by 6 bases and J by 0 bases; bases outside the gene matches: 5. Reading the germline V gene gives CDR1 SNHLY and CDR2 FYNNEI. Counted from cysteine to phenylalanine, this CDR3 has 15 amino acids. Only the CDR3 part of the read is kept: 45 bases, read in frame from the first base. The data stem from a study of T cells in Graves' hyperthyroidism and ophthalmopathy (dated by TCRdb to the late 2010s). As for the study more broadly: Peripheral blood samples were taken at the time of initial diagnosis, prior to any treatment. According to the paper, TCR Vbeta CDR3 sequencing was carried out on more than 120 peripheral blood samples, which came from approximately 41 ophthalmopathy, approximately 78 hyperthyroidism and about 17 progressor patients. After sampling, hyperthyroidism patients received methimazole starting at 30 mg daily, and ophthalmopathy patients received high-dose intravenous methylprednisolone. The 90 to 100 discovery patients were randomly split 7:3 into training and test sets. Prospective prediction of ophthalmopathy was tested in an independent validation cohort consisting of some 20 hyperthyroidism patients and approximately 16 patients who later progressed to ophthalmopathy. A discovery cohort of roughly 100 patients, 43 with Graves' ophthalmopathy and fewer than 65 with stable Graves' hyperthyroidism, was used to find distinguishing TCR V-J signatures. In addition, the study compared T-cell repertoires in thyroid tissue and in blood from roughly six Graves' hyperthyroidism patients. General study outcomes and caveats: Sample size was not statistically predetermined, and blinding of investigators to group allocation was not performed. Ophthalmopathy was separated from stable hyperthyroidism by a 13 V-J signature model, with about 88% sensitivity and about 81% specificity obtained in cross-validation and 80%/75% obtained in testing. During validation, the model predicted progression to ophthalmopathy a median of around six months ahead of onset, with around 71% sensitivity and under 85% specificity. Blood samples also contained most of the expanded thyroid clonotypes (frequency above 0.001), which suggests that blood repertoires may reflect thyroid immune responses.

Material: blood. In this chain, TRBV2 is recombined with TRBJ2-1, with 7 bases in between that match TRBD2. This TCR was recovered from a man in his forties or fifties with Graves' ophthalmopathy. In nucleotide form, the sequence is TGTGCCAGCAGCGGTGGCGGGAGCTCCTACAATGAGCAGTTCTTC. This sequence encodes CASSGGGSSYNEQFF.